The rows below give T cell receptor beta chains drawn from one sample of a study of T-cell reconstitution after alpha-beta-depleted transplantation in children. TCRdb independently ran MiXCR on the PCR reads; one entry per CDR3 protein. The data show around 530,000 distinct CDR3 sequences, 30% to 35% seen once. The sample was PBMCs from the stem cell graft donor, taken from the stem cell graft. The receptors shown here come from a human donor who donated a stem cell graft to a child with aplastic anemia. CDR3s include the opening cysteine and the closing phenylalanine or tryptophan. D genes are given only for firm matches. Size tells how often a clone was seen (once, few, many) or the class of an expanded clone, and some rows leave it out.

V	D	J	size	CDR3	DNA
TRBV9	.	TRBJ2-1	.	CASSVSPQRPRKNEQFF	TGTGCCAGCAGCGTATCCCCCCAGCGCCCTAGAAAGAATGAGCAGTTCTTC
TRBV5-1	TRBD1	TRBJ1-1	few	CASSWDRRLNKNTEAFF	TGCGCCAGCAGCTGGGACAGGAGACTCAACAAGAACACTGAAGCTTTCTTT
TRBV12-3/TRBV12-4	TRBD1	TRBJ2-1	few	CASRVTGGVYNEQFF	TGTGCCAGCAGGGTGACAGGGGGCGTCTACAATGAGCAGTTCTTC
TRBV6-1	TRBD2	TRBJ2-1	.	CASSQSGVSNEQFF	TGTGCCAGCAGCCAAAGCGGGGTCAGCAATGAGCAGTTCTTC
TRBV7-2	.	TRBJ2-1	few	CASSLMIHNEQFF	TGTGCCAGCAGCCTAATGATTCACAATGAGCAGTTCTTC
TRBV7-8	TRBD2	TRBJ2-1	.	CASSLEAGLAGGYNEQFF	TGTGCCAGCAGCTTAGAAGCGGGGCTAGCGGGAGGGTACAATGAGCAGTTCTTC
TRBV7-6	.	TRBJ2-1	.	CASSLVLAFPSYNEQFF	TGTGCCAGCAGCTTAGTACTAGCTTTTCCCTCCTACAATGAGCAGTTCTTC
TRBV29-1	.	TRBJ2-5	.	CSVASSQETQYF	TGCAGCGTTGCGAGTTCCCAAGAGACCCAGTACTTC
TRBV11-2	.	TRBJ1-1	few	CASSLEISGGAFF	TGTGCCAGCAGCTTAGAAATATCGGGGGGAGCTTTCTTT
TRBV20-1	.	TRBJ1-2	.	CSAGGGDNYGYTF	TGCAGTGCTGGGGGAGGGGACAACTATGGCTACACCTTC
TRBV9	.	TRBJ1-2	.	CASSVTGNNYGYTF	TGTGCCAGCAGCGTAACAGGGAACAACTATGGCTACACCTTC
TRBV27	TRBD1	TRBJ2-7	once	CASSSYRGVVDEQYF	TGTGCCAGCAGTTCGTACAGGGGGGTAGTCGACGAGCAGTACTTC
TRBV30	.	TRBJ1-5	few	CAWSVPGTGNQPQHF	TGTGCCTGGAGTGTACCCGGGACCGGCAATCAGCCCCAGCATTTT
TRBV12-3/TRBV12-4	.	TRBJ1-1	.	CASSLTLANTEAFF	TGTGCCAGCAGTTTGACATTAGCGAACACTGAAGCTTTCTTT